This is a list of T cell receptor beta chains from one sample in a study of breast tumors, draining lymph nodes, adjacent tissues. MiXCR, applied by TCRdb to the multiplex PCR reads, yields one record per CDR3 protein. Counted here are 160,000 or so distinct CDR3 sequences, approximately 33% occurring once; the ten biggest clones make up about 4.1%. Material for sequencing was axillary lymph node tissue. Receptor source: a female donor with breast cancer. Some clones in this sample may be carry-over from other donors' samples. Each CDR3 is given with its conserved first and last residue. A D gene is named only where the DNA matches it firmly. The size of a clone is reported for some rows only, either as once, few or many, or as a class for expanded clones.

TRBJ2-5,many,TRBV11-1,-,TGTGCCAGCAGACCTCACAGGGTCGCTAAAGAGACCCAGTACTTC,CASRPHRVAKETQYF
TRBJ2-7,many,TRBV29-1,TRBD1,TGCAGCGTGTTGACAGGGGGCGCAGCCTACGAGCAGTACTTC,CSVLTGGAAYEQYF
TRBJ1-2,few,TRBV27,TRBD1,TGTGCCAGCAGTTTACCCCGACAGGGGGCAAACTATGGCTACACCTTC,CASSLPRQGANYGYTF
TRBJ1-6,-,TRBV2,TRBD1,TGTGCCAGCAGTGGGGGCAGGGGGAATTCACCCCTCCACTTT,CASSGGRGNSPLHF
TRBJ2-1,many,TRBV13,TRBD1,TGTGCCAGTTCCCCGAGTAGGGGGCTGAGTGATGAGCAGTTCTTC,CASSPSRGLSDEQFF
TRBJ2-7,many,TRBV7-9,-,TGTGCCAGCAGCCTCCCCAGAGGGGCCGCTACCGCGTTTGAGCAGTACTTC,CASSLPRGAATAFEQYF
TRBJ2-7,many,TRBV2,-,TGTGCCAGCATGGGCCAGGGAGTCTCCTACGAGCAGTACTTC,CASMGQGVSYEQYF
TRBJ2-1,-,TRBV11-1,TRBD2,TGTGCCAGCAGCTTGCGGACTAGCCTCACTGGTGAGCAGTTCTTC,CASSLRTSLTGEQFF
TRBJ1-3,many,TRBV19,-,TGTGCCAGTAGTATCGTTACCCGGAGCTCTGGAAACACCATATATTTT,CASSIVTRSSGNTIYF
TRBJ1-5,-,TRBV6-5,-,TGTGCCAGCAGTTACTCAGAACTAGCGGGCTCTAGCAATCAGCCCCAGCATTTT,CASSYSELAGSSNQPQHF
TRBJ2-4,few,TRBV6-5,TRBD1,TGTGCCAGCAGTTCGGTGGCCGGGACAGGGGCGGGAATGGCCAAAAACATTCAGTACTTC,CASSSVAGTGAGMAKNIQYF
TRBJ2-3,-,TRBV5-1,TRBD2,TGCGCCAGCAGCTGGACTAGCGGGAGGGCCGGGGGTACGCAGTATTTT,CASSWTSGRAGGTQYF
TRBJ2-3,many,TRBV2,-,TGTGCCAGCAGTGAAAGTCACGGGGGTAATACGCAGTATTTT,CASSESHGGNTQYF
TRBJ2-1,many,TRBV6-4,-,TGTGCCAGCACCCTCCCGGCAGCCCGACCCCTCAATGAGCAGTTCTTC,CASTLPAARPLNEQFF
TRBJ1-1,-,TRBV6-5,TRBD1,TGTGCCAGCAGAGGACAGGGTAGGGTGAACACTGAAGCTTTCTTT,CASRGQGRVNTEAFF
TRBJ1-2,many,TRBV5-4,-,TGTGCCAGCAGCTCCAAGGGAGCCTATGGCTACACCTTC,CASSSKGAYGYTF
TRBJ1-5,many,TRBV7-9,-,TGTGCCAGCAGCTTAACCGATCAGCCCCAGCATTTT,CASSLTDQPQHF
TRBJ2-7,few,TRBV6-1,TRBD2,TGTGCCAGCAGTGAAGGAGGGAGCGGGAGACTCACCCACGAGCAGTACTTC,CASSEGGSGRLTHEQYF
TRBJ2-3,many,TRBV29-1,-,TGCAGCGTTGAACTAGCTTCCGATACGCAGTATTTT,CSVELASDTQYF
TRBJ1-2,many,TRBV10-3,-,TGTGCCATCAGTGACCAGGGAAAAAACTATGGCTACACCTTC,CAISDQGKNYGYTF
TRBJ2-5,many,TRBV4-2,TRBD2,TGTGCCAGCAGCCAAGATGGGTTAGCGGGGGGGCAGGAGACCCAGTACTTC,CASSQDGLAGGQETQYF
TRBJ2-7,many,TRBV13,-,TGTGCCAGCAGCTGGACTTCGGGGAGCCACGAGCAGTACTTC,CASSWTSGSHEQYF
TRBJ2-1,many,TRBV5-1,TRBD2,TGCGCCAGCAGCTTAGGACTAGCGGGAGTTGATGGGCAGTTCTTC,CASSLGLAGVDGQFF
TRBJ2-5,many,TRBV2,TRBD1,TGTGCCAGCAGTAAGTCGACAGGGGGAGAGACCCAGTGCTTC,CASSKSTGGETQCF
TRBJ2-7,-,TRBV7-8,-,TGTGCCAGCAGCTTAGTCAGGGGACCTTCCTACGAGCAGTACTTC,CASSLVRGPSYEQYF
TRBJ1-6,many,TRBV5-1,TRBD1,TGCGCCAGCAGCTTGGGGGGGACAGGGGCATCACCCCTCCACTTT,CASSLGGTGASPLHF
TRBJ1-3,many,TRBV7-2,-,TGTGCCAGCAGCCCAACGGGGAGGGAGCGAAACACCATATATTTT,CASSPTGRERNTIYF
TRBJ2-3,-,TRBV7-2,TRBD1,TGTGCCAGCAGCTACGCCGCGCCGGGACAGGGCATCACAGATACGCAGTATTTT,CASSYAAPGQGITDTQYF
TRBJ2-1,-,TRBV7-9,TRBD2,TGTGCCAGCACCCTTAGCGGGCTTGGAGGATCTGCCTACCATGAGCAGTTCTTC,CASTLSGLGGSAYHEQFF
TRBJ2-7,many,TRBV20-1,TRBD2,TGCAGTGCTAGAGAGTCGACTAGCGTAACCAACGAGCAGTACTTC,CSARESTSVTNEQYF
TRBJ1-5,many,TRBV30,-,TGTGCCTGGAACGGAGGGCAAGGGCAGCCCCAGCATTTT,CAWNGGQGQPQHF
TRBJ2-2,many,TRBV29-1,-,TGCAGCCCCAAAGGGACCGGGGAGCTGTTTTTT,CSPKGTGELFF
TRBJ2-7,many,TRBV5-1,TRBD2,TGCGCCAGCAGCTTGGGACTAGCGGGAGATGACGAGCAGTACTTC,CASSLGLAGDDEQYF
TRBJ2-1,many,TRBV19,TRBD1,TGTGCCAGTAGTATAGGGGCAGGGGGCGAAGATGAGCAGTTCTTC,CASSIGAGGEDEQFF
TRBJ2-1,-,TRBV18,-,TGTGCCAGCTCACATTCGACTAGTAGGTATGAGCAGTTCTTC,CASSHSTSRYEQFF
TRBJ1-2,many,TRBV6-1,TRBD1,TGTGCCAGCAGTGAACTTTCGGGACAGGGGAGGAGCTACACCTTC,CASSELSGQGRSYTF
TRBJ2-5,-,TRBV2,-,TGTGCCGGGCGTGGGGCGGAGACCCAGTACTTC,CAGRGAETQYF
TRBJ2-1,many,TRBV6-5,TRBD2,TGTGCCAGCAGTTTTGGGACTAGTGGCGATGAGCAGTTCTTC,CASSFGTSGDEQFF
TRBJ2-3,many,TRBV20-1,-,TGCAGTGCTAGAGGAGATCGGGGGGCGAGTGTGGATACGCAGTATTTT,CSARGDRGASVDTQYF
TRBJ2-3,many,TRBV19,-,TGTGCCAGTAGCACCACCCCTAGCACAGATACGCAGTATTTT,CASSTTPSTDTQYF
TRBJ2-1,-,TRBV12-3/TRBV12-4,TRBD1,TGTGCCAGCAGCCAGGGGGCATCCTACAATGAGCAGTTCTTC,CASSQGASYNEQFF
TRBJ2-5,-,TRBV12-3/TRBV12-4,-,TGTGCCAGCAGTTTAGAAGGCATAGAGACCCAGTACTTC,CASSLEGIETQYF
TRBJ1-2,many,TRBV7-8,TRBD1,TGTGCCAGCAGCTTAGCGATAACAGGGGGCTCTGGCTACCCCTTC,CASSLAITGGSGYPF
TRBJ2-7,many,TRBV27,TRBD1,TGTGCCAGCAGTTTATCGGGACAGGGAGGGATCTACGAGCAGTACTTC,CASSLSGQGGIYEQYF
TRBJ1-6,many,TRBV28,-,TGTGCCAGCAGTCCGCCGGAAGGGGGAGTGTATTCACCCCTCCACTTT,CASSPPEGGVYSPLHF
TRBJ2-1,many,TRBV7-3,TRBD2,TGTGCCAGCAGCTTAAGCGGCGGGAGGAATGAGCAGTTCTTC,CASSLSGGRNEQFF
TRBJ2-2,many,TRBV11-2,-,TGTGCCAGCAGCTTAGCGACAGTGAACACCGGGGAGCTGTTTTTT,CASSLATVNTGELFF
TRBJ1-1,few,TRBV7-8,-,TGTGCCAGCAGCGCGACGGGTGACACTGAAGCTTTCTTT,CASSATGDTEAFF
TRBJ2-7,-,TRBV5-1,TRBD1,TGCGCCAGCAGCTTACTCAGATCCGGGACAGGGGGCTACGAGCAGTACTTC,CASSLLRSGTGGYEQYF
TRBJ2-3,-,TRBV5-1,-,TGTGCCAGCAGCTTACCCATGGATACGCACTATTTT,CASSLPMDTHYF
TRBJ1-6,-,TRBV2,TRBD1,TGTGCCAGCAGTGAAGGTGGTGAGGGGGCTGGTAATTCACCCCTCCACTTT,CASSEGGEGAGNSPLHF
TRBJ2-7,-,TRBV28,-,TGTGCCAGCAGTAACTATGGTGGTGGACACTACGGGCAGTACTTC,CASSNYGGGHYGQYF
TRBJ1-1,many,TRBV29-1,-,TGCAGCGTTGTAGCGGGGACGACCACTGAAGCTTTCTTT,CSVVAGTTTEAFF
TRBJ2-3,many,TRBV19,-,TGTGCCAGTAGTCCTGGGACCGCCGGCACAGATACGCAGTATTTT,CASSPGTAGTDTQYF